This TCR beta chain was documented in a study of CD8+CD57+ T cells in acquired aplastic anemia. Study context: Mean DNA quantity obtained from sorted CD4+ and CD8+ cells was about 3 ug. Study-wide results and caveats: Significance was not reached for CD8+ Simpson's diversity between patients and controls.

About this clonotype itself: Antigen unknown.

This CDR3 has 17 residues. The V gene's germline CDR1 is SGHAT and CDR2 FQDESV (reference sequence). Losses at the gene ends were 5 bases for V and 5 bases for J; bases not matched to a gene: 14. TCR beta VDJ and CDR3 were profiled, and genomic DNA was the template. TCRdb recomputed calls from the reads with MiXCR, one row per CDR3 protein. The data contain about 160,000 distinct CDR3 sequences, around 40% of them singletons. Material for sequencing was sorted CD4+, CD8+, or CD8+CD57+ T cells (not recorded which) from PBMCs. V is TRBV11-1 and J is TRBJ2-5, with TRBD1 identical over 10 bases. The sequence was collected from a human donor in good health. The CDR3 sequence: CASSQKGTGQGMETQYF. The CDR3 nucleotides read TGTGCCAGCAGCCAAAAAGGAACGGGACAGGGGATGGAGACCCAGTACTTC. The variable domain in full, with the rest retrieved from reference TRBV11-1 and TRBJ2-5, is EAEVAQSPRYKITEKSQAVAFWCDPISGHATLYWYRQILGQGPELLVQFQDESVVDDSQLPKDRFSAERLKGVDSTLKIQPAELGDSAMYLCASSQKGTGQGMETQYFGPGTRLLVL.